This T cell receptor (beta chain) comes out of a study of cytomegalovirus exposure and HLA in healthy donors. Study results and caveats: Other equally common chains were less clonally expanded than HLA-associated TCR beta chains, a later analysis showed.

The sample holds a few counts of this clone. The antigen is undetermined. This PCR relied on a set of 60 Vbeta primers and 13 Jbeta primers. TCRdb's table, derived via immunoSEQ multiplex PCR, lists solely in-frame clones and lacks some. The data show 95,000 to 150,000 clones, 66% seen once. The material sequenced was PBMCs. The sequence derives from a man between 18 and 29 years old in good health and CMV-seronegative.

The CDR3 sequence: CASSVAIWTGDTEAFF. The CDR3 DNA is TGTGCCAGCAGCGTAGCTATCTGGACAGGGGACACTGAAGCTTTCTTT. The chain uses TRBV9 and TRBJ1-1; TRBD1 agrees at 9 bases. J lost 3 bases, V lost 0 bases, and 6 bases had no gene match. This CDR3 region has 16 residues. The germline V gene has CDR1 SGDLS and CDR2 YYNGEE.